The 9 T cell receptor beta chains in this list originate from one sample, sequenced in a study of T-cell reconstitution after alpha-beta-depleted transplantation in children. Unique molecular identifiers were incorporated during preparation of the TCRbeta library. MiXCR was run by TCRdb on the PCR reads, yielding one entry per CDR3 protein. The data show fewer than 750,000 distinct CDR3 sequences, more than 20% seen once. The sample in question was PBMCs, mostly from graft donor cells, obtained 360 days after TCRalphabeta/CD19-depleted stem cell transplant. These receptors all stem from a boy in the first two years of life who had a stem cell transplant for acute myeloid leukemia, so the T cells may come from the graft donor.

This clonotype has a count of ten or more. CDR3 DNA: TGTGCCAGTCGGATTGCGGGGGGGCCCAATGAGCAGTTCTTC. It codes for CASRIAGGPNEQFF. The chain has TRBV25-1 and TRBJ2-1; 9 bases map to TRBD2. Germline CDR1 is MGHDK and CDR2 is SYGVNS. J gave up 6 bases and V 9 bases, and 9 bases lay outside the gene matches. CDR3 length equals 14 residues.

The V gene is TRBV29-1, the J gene TRBJ1-4; TRBD1 agrees at 9 bases. J lost 10 bases, V lost 2 bases, and 5 bases had no gene match. This CDR3 contains 13 residues. Germline V gene sequence: CDR1 SQVTM, CDR2 ANQGSEA. The CDR3 DNA reads TGCAGCGTTGAACTGGGACAGGGAGGAAAACTGTTTTTT. Translated, it gives CSVELGQGGKLFF.

The chain combines TRBV12-3 or TRBV12-4 with TRBJ2-1; no clear D. This CDR3 has 16 amino acids. The ends were cut back, 2 bases at V and 3 bases at J, with 14 bases in the middle. CDR3 sequence: CASSLRSTVRYNEQFF. The CDR3 coding sequence is TGTGCCAGCAGTTTACGTTCTACCGTCCGCTACAATGAGCAGTTCTTC.

With regard to this clonotype: This is likely a read error, given that the CDR3 carries no conserved phenylalanine or tryptophan at its end. The limits of the CDR3 on the DNA are not certain, so only TCRdb's listed CDR3 is given. The chain has TRBV29-1 and TRBJ1-1; the table's D call, TRBD1, was not checked against the DNA. Germline loops: CDR1 SQVTM, CDR2 ANQGSEA. 9 amino acids form the CDR3, both terminal residues included. CDR3 in amino acids: CSVDGTGEI.

This clonotype has at least ten counts. The chain has TRBV5-1 and TRBJ1-4, with D possibly matching TRBD1 (5 bases). V was trimmed by 2 bases and J by 6 bases, leaving 11 bases between them. The CDR3 extends over 14 amino acids. Germline CDR1 SGHRS, CDR2 YFSETQ. The CDR3 reads CASSFGRGDEKLFF. For the CDR3, the DNA is TGCGCCAGCAGCTTTGGACGGGGGGATGAAAAACTGTTTTTT.

This clonotype was recorded many times. The chain links TRBV12-3 or TRBV12-4 to TRBJ2-1, with D hard to call. V lost 7 bases and J 7 bases, leaving 14 bases between the germline ends. This CDR3 comprises 13 residues. CDR3 residues: CASNSGLGNEQFF. CDR3 nucleotides: TGTGCCAGCAATTCAGGTTTAGGGAATGAGCAGTTCTTC.

This clonotype came up many times. This rearrangement joins TRBV6-1 to TRBJ2-2; the D call may be TRBD1 or TRBD2 (5 bases each). Germline CDR1 and CDR2: MNHNS and SASEGT. V was shortened by 7 bases and J by 0 bases, with 9 bases between the two germline ends. The CDR3 runs 14 residues. The CDR3 sequence: CASIGDPNTGELFF. CDR3 coding DNA: TGTGCCAGCATCGGGGACCCGAACACCGGGGAGCTGTTTTTT.

The chain combines TRBV7-2 with TRBJ2-2; 8 bases agree with TRBD1. CDR1 and CDR2 (germline): SGHTA, FQGNSA. The CDR3 contains 16 residues. Unmatched junction bases numbered 8, after V lost 3 bases and J lost 5 bases. CDR3 DNA: TGTGCCAGCAGCTTGGGAGACAGGGGTAGTACCGGGGAGCTGTTTTTT. Protein product: CASSLGDRGSTGELFF.

The genes are TRBV27 and TRBJ2-3, with a tentative D call TRBD1 (5 bases). V gave up 4 bases and J gave up 0 bases, with 11 bases separating them. From germline, CDR1 is MNHEY and CDR2 SMNVEV (reference sequence). This CDR3 spans 15 amino acids. Here the CDR3 DNA reads TGTGCCAGCAGTTATGGGGCCTCTAGCACAGATACGCAGTATTTT. It encodes CASSYGASSTDTQYF.